The sequence of this T cell receptor beta chain was determined in a study of blood T cells in healthy people across ages. With a J-beta primer mix and a sample-barcoded 5' primer, a second PCR ran about 6 to 11 cycles. MiXCR was run by TCRdb on the 5' RACE reads, yielding one entry per CDR3 protein. The data contain 700,000 to 850,000 distinct CDR3 sequences, around 36% of them seen just once; the ten biggest clones take up 13%. The ends were cut back, 0 bases at V and 8 bases at J, with 7 bases in the middle. Germline CDR1 and CDR2: SGHTA and FQGNSA. The CDR3 extends over 13 amino acids. This clonotype was observed many times.

The genes are TRBV7-2 and TRBJ1-4; no definite D call. The TCR was taken from a young man in good health. Input material: blood. The CDR3 sequence is CASSLALEEKLFF. Here the CDR3 DNA reads TGTGCCAGCAGCTTAGCTCTAGAAGAAAAACTGTTTTTT.